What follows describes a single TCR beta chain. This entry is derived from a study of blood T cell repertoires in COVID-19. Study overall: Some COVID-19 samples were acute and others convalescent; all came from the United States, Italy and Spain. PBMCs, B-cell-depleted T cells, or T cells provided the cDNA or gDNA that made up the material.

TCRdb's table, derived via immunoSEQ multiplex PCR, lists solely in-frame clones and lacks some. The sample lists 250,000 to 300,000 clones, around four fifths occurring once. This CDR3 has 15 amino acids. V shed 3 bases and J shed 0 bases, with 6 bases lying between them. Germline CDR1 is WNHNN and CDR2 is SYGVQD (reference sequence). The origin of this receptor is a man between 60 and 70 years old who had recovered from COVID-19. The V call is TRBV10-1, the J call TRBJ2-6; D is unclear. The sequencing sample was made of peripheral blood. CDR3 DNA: TGCGCCAGCAGTGATTGCAGCTCTGGGGCCAACGTCCTGACTTTC. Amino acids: CASSDCSSGANVLTF.